This passage covers 22 T cell receptor beta chains from one sample sequenced in a study of blood T cell repertoires in COVID-19. This table comes from immunoSEQ multiplex PCR, and its TCRdb copy is limited to in-frame clones, with some not included. Of tens of thousands of clones listed, under 90% are singletons. Sequenced sample: peripheral blood. The receptors shown here come from a man in his fifties or sixties with COVID-19, enrolled during active disease.

This clone has more than one count but fewer than ten. This same CDR3 is encoded by further DNA sequences in the sample. The rearrangement links TRBV6-5 to TRBJ1-1; D remains ambiguous. Germline V gene sequence: CDR1 MNHEY, CDR2 SVGAGI. The CDR3 extends over 14 amino acids. V was trimmed by 2 bases and J by 2 bases, leaving 9 bases between them. The CDR3 DNA reads TGTGCCAGCAGTTACAATGGCCAAAACACTGAAGCTTTCTTT. Translation: CASSYNGQNTEAFF.

The chain links TRBV6-5 to TRBJ2-7; TRBD1 agrees at 11 bases. Germline lookup yields CDR1 MNHEY and CDR2 SVGAGI. The CDR3 sequence is 15 residues long. V lost 6 bases to trimming and J lost 3 bases; unmatched junction nucleotides: 7. The CDR3 DNA follows: TGTGCCAGCAGGGACAGGGGGCTTAGTTACTACGAGCAGTACTTC. Its translation is CASRDRGLSYYEQYF.

The chain uses TRBV9 and TRBJ2-3; 11 bases agree with TRBD2. The CDR3 runs to 20 residues. The junction had 18 bases not matched to a gene; V was cut back by 5 bases and J by 1 base. The V gene's germline CDR1 is SGDLS and CDR2 YYNGEE. CDR3 loop: CASSSRSSTSGDLGTDTQYF. As DNA, the CDR3 is TGTGCCAGCAGTTCAAGGAGCTCGACTAGCGGGGATCTGGGCACAGATACGCAGTATTTT. The full variable domain, with the rest looked up from reference TRBV9 and TRBJ2-3, is DSGVTQTPKHLITATGQRVTLRCSPRSGDLSVYWYQQSLDQGLQFLIQYYNGEERAKGNILERFSAQQFPDLHSELNLSSLELGDSALYFCASSSRSSTSGDLGTDTQYFGPGTRLTVL.

Of note for this clone: Other DNA sequences in this specimen translate into the identical CDR3. CDR3 sequence: CASSLQGNTEAFF. CDR3 DNA: TGTGCCAGTAGTTTGCAGGGGAACACTGAAGCTTTCTTT. The rearrangement uses TRBV19 and TRBJ1-1; weak D call: TRBD1 (5 bases). The V and J ends lost 5 bases and 1 base respectively, with 8 bases between them. The length of the CDR3 is 13 residues. Germline V gene lookup returns CDR1 LNHDA and CDR2 SQIVND (reference sequence).

The J gene is TRBJ1-2, the V gene TRBV4-1; TRBD1 aligns across 9 bases. The CDR3 covers 15 residues. The V gene end was trimmed by 2 bases and the J gene end by 3 bases; junction bases not matched to a gene: 4. Germline CDR1 MGHRA, CDR2 YSYEKL. The CDR3 protein is CASSQPRTGDYGYTF. The CDR3 bases are TGCGCCAGCAGCCAACCACGGACAGGGGACTATGGCTACACCTTC.

This clone was detected only a few times. The chain couples TRBV24-1 to TRBJ1-4, with TRBD1 matching over 10 bases. The V segment lost 4 bases and the J segment 4 bases; nucleotides outside the gene matches: 8. This CDR3 spans 17 amino acids. The germline V gene has CDR1 KGHDR and CDR2 SFDVKD. In DNA form, the CDR3 reads TGTGCCACCAGTGAGCTGCGGACAGGGGGAATTAATGAAAAACTGTTTTTT. Its protein product is CATSELRTGGINEKLFF.

The chain uses TRBV7-2 and TRBJ2-5; 8 nucleotides align to TRBD2. V gave up 1 base and J gave up 5 bases; unmatched junction bases: 9. CDR1 is SGHTA, CDR2 FQGNSA, per germline. There are 16 residues in the CDR3. CDR3: CASSLGMRGAGETQYF. CDR3 nucleotides: TGTGCCAGCAGCTTAGGGATGCGGGGGGCAGGGGAGACCCAGTACTTC.

The chain links TRBV4-2 to TRBJ2-3; 12 nucleotides line up with TRBD2. Germline V CDR1 and CDR2: LGHNA, YNFKEQ. The CDR3 has 17 amino acids. V trimming: 1 base; J trimming: 6 bases; junction bases outside the gene matches: 8. The CDR3 is CASSQAPASGGADTQYF. CDR3 nucleotides: TGTGCCAGCAGCCAAGCCCCGGCTAGCGGGGGGGCCGATACGCAGTATTTT.

The table lists this clone with a few counts. This sequence joins TRBV2 and TRBJ2-1; 14 bases line up with TRBD2. J lost 8 bases, V lost 0 bases, and 6 bases had no gene match. This CDR3 contains 17 residues. Germline V gene sequence: CDR1 SNHLY, CDR2 FYNNEI. The CDR3 loop is CASSEALGLAGGYEQFF. The CDR3 DNA reads TGTGCCAGCAGTGAAGCCCTTGGACTAGCGGGGGGATATGAGCAGTTCTTC.

The table lists this clone with a few counts. The rearrangement joins TRBV5-4 to TRBJ2-7; TRBD1 matches 9 bases. The CDR3 is 15 amino acids. Germline V lookup: CDR1 SGHNT, CDR2 YYREEE (reference sequence). J gave up 5 bases and V 0 bases, and 6 bases lay outside the gene matches. CDR3 protein: CASSLAKQGAHEQYF. The CDR3, as DNA: TGTGCCAGCAGCTTGGCCAAACAGGGGGCCCACGAGCAGTACTTC.

The chain links TRBV10-3 to TRBJ1-5; no clear D. Trimming cost V 0 bases and J 2 bases, with 5 bases left between them. The germline CDR1 and CDR2 sequences are ENHRY and SYGVKD. The CDR3 is 14 residues long. CDR3 in amino acids: CAISESGGNQPQHF. CDR3 DNA: TGTGCCATCAGTGAGTCAGGAGGCAATCAGCCCCAGCATTTT.

The chain carries TRBV7-2 and TRBJ1-4; D unclear. Deletions cut 1 base from V and 7 bases from J, with 13 bases between. This CDR3 region has 15 residues. Germline V gives CDR1 SGHTA, CDR2 FQGNSA. CDR3 in DNA: TGTGCCAGCAGCTTAGGGGGAGAAAGGGCTGAAAAACTGTTTTTT. Its translation: CASSLGGERAEKLFF.

V is TRBV5-1 and J is TRBJ1-5; no clear D gene. This CDR3 is 16 amino acids long. Trimming removed 4 bases from V and 2 bases from J, with 16 bases in between. From germline, CDR1 is SGHRS and CDR2 YFSETQ. CDR3 sequence reads: CASSPLGGLGNQPQHF. Here the CDR3 DNA reads TGCGCCAGCAGCCCGCTGGGTGGGCTTGGCAATCAGCCCCAGCATTTT.

The rearrangement uses TRBV6-5 and TRBJ1-4; the match to TRBD1 covers 7 bases. The CDR3 sequence is 14 residues long. V trimming: 2 bases; J trimming: 5 bases; junction bases outside the gene matches: 2. The germline V gene encodes CDR1 MNHEY and CDR2 SVGAGI. The CDR3 here is CASSYQGQNEKLFF. DNA of the CDR3: TGTGCCAGCAGTTACCAGGGACAGAATGAAAAACTGTTTTTT.

This chain joins TRBV6-5 and TRBJ1-2, with D unresolved. This CDR3 comprises 14 residues. Between the trimmed V and J ends, which lost 6 bases and 5 bases, there was a span of 16 bases. Germline V gene sequence: CDR1 MNHEY, CDR2 SVGAGI. The CDR3 protein is CASSDRRGWYGYTF. The CDR3 DNA reads as TGTGCCAGCAGCGATCGGCGAGGGTGGTATGGCTACACCTTC.

This clone was seen a handful of times. V usage is TRBV7-2 and J usage is TRBJ1-3; D unresolved. Germline V gene data show CDR1 as SGHTA and CDR2 as FQGNSA. CDR3 length: 15 residues. V lost 5 bases and J 0 bases, leaving 11 bases between the germline ends. CDR3 sequence reads: CASSRGRPSGNTIYF. DNA for the CDR3: TGTGCCAGCAGCAGAGGGAGGCCCTCTGGAAACACCATATATTTT.

V is TRBV25-1 and J is TRBJ2-7; D possibly corresponds to TRBD1 (5 bases). The CDR3 has 15 residues. Trimming left V 7 bases short and J 1 base short, with 17 bases between. From germline, CDR1 is MGHDK and CDR2 SYGVNS. This chain's CDR3 is CASMDDSLKSYEQYF. The CDR3 DNA is TGTGCCAGCATGGACGACAGTCTAAAATCCTACGAGCAGTACTTC.

The J gene is TRBJ1-1, the V gene TRBV5-1, with 8 bases matching TRBD1. Trimming removed 4 bases from V and 10 bases from J; junction bases left unmatched: 9. From germline, CDR1 is SGHRS and CDR2 YFSETQ. The length of the CDR3 is 13 residues. CDR3 coding DNA: TGCGCCAGCAGCCTCCGAGGCGGACAGGGAGCTTTCTTT. This translates into CASSLRGGQGAFF.

J is TRBJ2-7 and V is TRBV19; D is unclear. Deletions cut 1 base from V and 6 bases from J, with 16 bases between. The CDR3 runs 15 residues. Germline CDR1 is LNHDA and CDR2 is SQIVND (reference sequence). The CDR3 sequence is CASSIVVAEVSEQYF. The CDR3 DNA follows: TGTGCCAGTAGTATAGTAGTGGCAGAGGTTAGCGAGCAGTACTTC.

The chain links TRBV28 to TRBJ1-2, with TRBD1 matching over 7 bases. Germline CDR1 reads MDHEN; CDR2 reads SYDVKM. This CDR3 has 13 residues. The J segment lost 2 bases and the V segment lost 4 bases, leaving 1 base of the junction unmatched. In DNA form, the CDR3 reads TGTGCCAGCAGTTCGGGACAGAACTATGGCTACACCTTC. Amino acid sequence: CASSSGQNYGYTF.

The gene calls are TRBV5-1 and TRBJ2-1; D is unclear. The CDR3 is 13 amino acids. Between the trimmed V and J ends, which lost 0 bases and 7 bases, there was a span of 8 bases. Germline lookup yields CDR1 SGHRS and CDR2 YFSETQ. The DNA for the CDR3 is TGCGCCAGCAGCTTGGTAACAGAGAATGAGCAGTTCTTC. Amino acid sequence: CASSLVTENEQFF.

This CDR3 reads CASSPWDREPSEAFF. DNA for the CDR3: TGTGCCAGTAGTCCTTGGGACAGAGAACCGTCTGAAGCTTTCTTT. This sequence joins TRBV19 and TRBJ1-1, with 7 bases identical to TRBD1. Trimming took 5 bases from V and 6 from J; bases not matched to a gene: 12. CDR1 and CDR2 (germline): LNHDA, SQIVND (reference sequence). The CDR3 runs to 15 residues.